Below, 9 T cell receptor beta chains from the same sample are listed, as sequenced in a study of chemoradiotherapy in HPV16-positive cancers. Profiling relied on immunoSEQ multiplex PCR, and the TCRdb table lists in-frame clones only, not all of them. The table includes some 5,100 clones, approximately 86% detected once. Sample: tumor tissue, taken from a patient who underwent chemoradiotherapy. These receptors originate from a human donor with HPV-associated anogenital cancer.

The chain joins TRBV19 to TRBJ2-2, with unresolved D. V shed 1 base and J shed 8 bases, with 8 bases lying between them. This CDR3 is 13 amino acids long. CDR1 and CDR2 (germline): LNHDA, SQIVND (reference sequence). DNA for the CDR3: TGTGCCAGTAGTATAGGAATGCGAGGGGAGCTGTTTTTT. It encodes CASSIGMRGELFF.

This clone is a singleton in its sample. The chain links TRBV5-1 to TRBJ2-2; 14 nucleotides align to TRBD2. Losses at the gene ends were 8 bases for V and 6 bases for J; bases not matched to a gene: 6. The germline gives CDR1 SGHRS, CDR2 YFSETQ. The CDR3 contains 15 residues. CDR3 sequence reads: CASKTSGGAAGELFF. The CDR3 DNA reads as TGCGCCAGTAAGACTAGCGGGGGGGCCGCCGGGGAGCTGTTTTTT.

The chain carries TRBV10-2 and TRBJ2-1; 10 bases are shared with TRBD2. From germline, CDR1 is WSHSY and CDR2 SAAADI. V trimming: 7 bases; J trimming: 2 bases; junction bases outside the gene matches: 2. The CDR3 is made up of 14 amino acids. The CDR3 nucleotides are TGCGCCAGCACCCTAGCGGGGGCCTACAATGAGCAGTTCTTC. Amino acid sequence: CASTLAGAYNEQFF.

In nucleotides, the CDR3 is TGTGCCAGTAGTACCGGGCTGGGGGGCGAGCAGTACTTC. Translated, it gives CASSTGLGGEQYF. The rearrangement joins TRBV19 to TRBJ2-7, with D perhaps TRBD2 (6 bases). This CDR3 region has 13 residues. Germline V CDR1 and CDR2: LNHDA, SQIVND (reference sequence). Trimming left V 4 bases short and J 6 bases short, with 13 bases between.

V and J are TRBV15 and TRBJ2-5, with 8 positions matching TRBD2. Unmatched junction bases numbered 4, after V lost 0 bases and J lost 4 bases. CDR3 length: 15 amino acids. Germline V gene data show CDR1 as LNHNV and CDR2 as YYDKDF (reference sequence). The CDR3 reads CATSRDPGGAETQYF. CDR3 bases: TGTGCCACCAGCAGAGATCCGGGGGGGGCAGAGACCCAGTACTTC.

This clone appeared a single time. This rearrangement joins TRBV11-2 to TRBJ2-1, with 7 positions matching TRBD2. The CDR3 runs 16 residues. Per the germline V gene, CDR1 is SGHAT and CDR2 is FQNNGV. J gave up 6 bases and V 3 bases, and 11 bases lay outside the gene matches. The CDR3 DNA follows: TGTGCCAGCAGCTTCGGAGGCGGGGGAGTTTTCAATGAGCAGTTCTTC. Its translation is CASSFGGGGVFNEQFF.

The chain joins TRBV30 to TRBJ1-5; D remains ambiguous. CDR1 and CDR2 from the germline V gene are GTSNPN and SVGIG (reference sequence). The CDR3 contains 14 residues. V was shortened by 0 bases and J by 4 bases, with 10 bases between the two germline ends. DNA for the CDR3: TGTGCCTGGAGTGTAGATGGTGGGAATCAGCCCCAGCATTTT. Translating it yields CAWSVDGGNQPQHF. Using reference TRBV30 and TRBJ1-5 for the parts outside the CDR3, the full variable domain is SQTIHQWPATLVQPVGSPLSLECTVEGTSNPNLYWYRQAAGRGLQLLFYSVGIGQISSEVPQNLSASRPQDRQFILSSKKLLLSDSGFYLCAWSVDGGNQPQHFGDGTRLSIL.

This clone was recorded only once. The V and J genes are TRBV5-1 and TRBJ2-2; D is possibly TRBD1 (5 bases). The CDR3 spans 17 residues. Deletions cut 0 bases from V and 7 bases from J, with 19 bases between. Germline V lookup: CDR1 SGHRS, CDR2 YFSETQ. CDR3 amino acids: CASSLEGRPGKGGELFF. The CDR3 DNA sequence: TGCGCCAGCAGCTTGGAGGGCAGGCCAGGGAAAGGCGGGGAGCTGTTTTTT. Complete variable domain (other parts from reference TRBV5-1 and TRBJ2-2): KAGVTQTPRYLIKTRGQQVTLSCSPISGHRSVSWYQQTPGQGLQFLFEYFSETQRNKGNFPGRFSGRQFSNSRSEMNVSTLELGDSALYLCASSLEGRPGKGGELFFGEGSRLTVL.

The chain has TRBV11-2 and TRBJ2-7; D gene unclear. The length of the CDR3 is 14 residues. Germline CDR1 is SGHAT and CDR2 is FQNNGV. Trimming cost V 4 bases and J 8 bases, with 18 bases left between them. The CDR3 reads CASSYDISRAKQYF. The CDR3 DNA is TGTGCCAGCAGCTATGACATAAGTCGGGCGAAGCAGTACTTC.